Presented here are 27 T cell receptor beta chains from one specimen sequenced in a study of early T cells in non-severe SARS-CoV-2 infection. TCRdb re-called the 5' RACE reads through MiXCR, storing one row per CDR3 protein. Among tens of thousands of distinct CDR3 sequences listed, about 12% were seen once. The sample consisted of whole blood. Every receptor here comes from an adult who was a healthcare worker with PCR-confirmed SARS-CoV-2 infection or an uninfected control (not recorded which).

The chain recombines TRBV7-9 with TRBJ2-7; maybe TRBD2 (5 bases). CDR3 length equals 13 residues. Germline-derived CDR1 and CDR2 are SEHNR and FQNEAQ (reference sequence). V was shortened by 1 base and J by 3 bases, with 7 bases between the two germline ends. The CDR3 coding sequence is TGTGCCAGCAGCTTAGGTCGGGACTACGAGCAGTACTTC. Protein: CASSLGRDYEQYF.

This clonotype has a count of ten or more. The rearrangement uses TRBV6-2 or TRBV6-3 and TRBJ2-7; TRBD2 might be the D (5 bases). CDR1 is MNHEY, CDR2 SVGEGT, per germline. The length of the CDR3 is 11 residues. Trimming pared 8 bases from V and 4 bases from J, leaving 9 bases between. This CDR3 reads CASSEGYEQYF. CDR3 bases: TGTGCCAGCTCTGAGGGTTACGAGCAGTACTTC.

In its sample, this clonotype was seen many times. CDR3 in DNA: TGTGCCAGCAGTGAATTAGCTAGCGGGGACCCAGATACGCAGTATTTT. Amino acids: CASSELASGDPDTQYF. This chain links TRBV2 with TRBJ2-3, with 9 nucleotides matching TRBD2. CDR1 is SNHLY and CDR2 is FYNNEI in the germline V gene. CDR3 size: 16 residues. The V segment lost 2 bases and the J segment 4 bases; nucleotides outside the gene matches: 7.

CDR3 residues: CASSRSGGPAGRGDTQYF. The CDR3, as DNA: TGTGCCAGCAGCCGGTCTGGTGGGCCGGCAGGGCGAGGAGATACGCAGTATTTT. The chain joins TRBV4-2 to TRBJ2-3, with D perhaps matching TRBD1 (5 bases). The CDR3 contains 18 residues. Trimming took 4 bases from V and 5 from J, leaving 25 bases between them. Per germline, CDR1 LGHNA and CDR2 YNFKEQ.

This clonotype was recorded at least ten times. The gene calls are TRBV19 and TRBJ1-5; 7 bases line up with TRBD1. Trimming at V came to 5 bases and at J to 3 bases, leaving 4 bases not matched to a gene. The CDR3 has 14 amino acids. The germline V gene encodes CDR1 LNHDA and CDR2 SQIVND (reference sequence). For the CDR3, the DNA is TGTGCCAGTAGTGTAGGGACAGCCAATCAGCCCCAGCATTTT. It specifies CASSVGTANQPQHF.

This clonotype is judged medium-sized. This rearrangement joins TRBV7-3 to TRBJ2-1; D unclear. V lost 8 bases, J lost 6 bases, and 14 bases lay in between. The germline CDR1 and CDR2 sequences are SGHTA and FQGTGA. The CDR3 consists of 13 residues. The CDR3 sequence: CASAEGPPNEQFF. The CDR3 DNA follows: TGTGCCAGCGCGGAAGGGCCCCCCAATGAGCAGTTCTTC.

The chain joins TRBV20-1 to TRBJ2-1; 8 positions match TRBD2. Germline values: CDR1 DFQATT, CDR2 SNEGSKA (reference sequence). Losses at the gene ends were 5 bases for V and 10 bases for J; bases not matched to a gene: 13. CDR3 size: 14 residues. In DNA form, the CDR3 reads TGCAGTGCTCGCCCCGGGACTAGTCCGATGGAGCAGTTCTTC. Its translation is CSARPGTSPMEQFF.

This clonotype showed up just a few times. The chain joins TRBV2 to TRBJ1-5; D is unclear. Trimming took off 6 bases at V and 2 bases at J, with 11 bases between the two ends. Germline-derived CDR1 and CDR2 are SNHLY and FYNNEI. This CDR3 spans 14 amino acids. The CDR3 loop is CASSADGGNQPQHF. In nucleotides, the CDR3 is TGTGCCAGCAGCGCAGACGGGGGCAATCAGCCCCAGCATTTT. The whole variable domain, filled in from reference TRBV2 and TRBJ1-5, reads EPEVTQTPSHQVTQMGQEVILRCVPISNHLYFYWYRQILGQKVEFLVSFYNNEISEKSEIFDDQFSVERPDGSNFTLKIRSTKLEDSAMYFCASSADGGNQPQHFGDGTRLSIL.

This chain joins TRBV27 and TRBJ2-7, with TRBD2 matching over 7 bases. The CDR3 consists of 14 residues. The V and J ends lost 10 bases and 6 bases, in that order; junction bases with no gene match: 15. The germline V gene encodes CDR1 MNHEY and CDR2 SMNVEV (reference sequence). The CDR3 is CATIGGGRPTEQYF. The DNA of the CDR3 is TGTGCCACCATAGGTGGCGGGAGACCTACCGAGCAGTACTTC.

The J gene is TRBJ1-6, the V gene TRBV12-3 or TRBV12-4; D unresolved. Trimming removed 2 bases at V and 9 bases at J, with 11 bases between. The CDR3 covers 14 residues. The CDR3 region is CASSLMGKGSPLHF. The CDR3 coding sequence is TGTGCCAGCAGTTTAATGGGGAAAGGTTCACCCCTCCACTTT.

This clonotype was found many times. This rearrangement joins TRBV18 to TRBJ1-4; D is possibly TRBD1 (6 bases). Per the germline V gene, CDR1 is KGHSH and CDR2 is LQKENI. V shed 6 bases and J shed 8 bases, with 22 bases lying between them. This CDR3 has 16 residues. CDR3 amino acids: CASSNGTGSRKEKLFF. CDR3 bases: TGTGCCAGCTCTAACGGAACAGGGAGTCGGAAAGAAAAACTGTTTTTT.

This clonotype was detected many times. The chain combines TRBV12-3 or TRBV12-4 with TRBJ2-3; 9 nucleotides line up with TRBD1. The ends lost 7 bases at V and 6 bases at J; junction bases unmatched: 5. CDR3 length: 13 residues. The DNA for the CDR3 is TGTGCCAGCAAGGGACAGGGAATGGATACGCAGTATTTT. Protein: CASKGQGMDTQYF.

The chain combines TRBV18 with TRBJ2-1; TRBD1 matches 7 bases. Trimming cost V 3 bases and J 0 bases; bases outside gene matches: 8. The CDR3 covers 17 residues. Germline-derived CDR1 and CDR2 are KGHSH and LQKENI. CDR3 in DNA: TGTGCCAGCTCACCGGAGACAGGGATTCGCTCCTACAATGAGCAGTTCTTC. Amino acids: CASSPETGIRSYNEQFF. Complete variable domain (other parts from reference TRBV18 and TRBJ2-1): NAGVMQNPRHLVRRRGQEARLRCSPMKGHSHVYWYRQLPEEGLKFMVYLQKENIIDESGMPKERFSAEFPKEGPSILRIQQVVRGDSAAYFCASSPETGIRSYNEQFFGPGTRLTVL.

The chain joins TRBV7-3 to TRBJ2-7; no reliable D call. The V gene lost 4 bases and the J gene lost 7 bases, with 14 bases spanning the gap. The germline CDR1 and CDR2 sequences are SGHTA and FQGTGA. The CDR3 covers 13 residues. This chain's CDR3 is CASSYGPLGEQYF. Written as DNA, the CDR3 is TGTGCCAGCAGCTACGGACCGCTCGGAGAGCAGTACTTC. Based on the CDR3 plus reference TRBV7-3 and TRBJ2-7, the full variable domain is GAGVSQTPSNKVTEKGKYVELRCDPISGHTALYWYRQSLGQGPEFLIYFQGTGAADDSGLPNDRFFAVRPEGSVSTLKIQRTERGDSAVYLCASSYGPLGEQYFGPGTRLTVT.

This clonotype was observed a handful of times. CDR3 amino acids: CASSPTGGNTEAFF. The CDR3 DNA sequence: TGTGCCAGCAGTCCCACCGGAGGGAACACTGAAGCTTTCTTT. The J gene is TRBJ1-1, the V gene TRBV28; D gene ambiguous. In germline, CDR1 is MDHEN, CDR2 SYDVKM. V lost 5 bases and J lost 1, with 11 bases in between. The CDR3 covers 14 residues.

J is TRBJ2-1 and V is TRBV7-9, with no clear D. The CDR3 covers 10 residues. CDR1 is SEHNR, CDR2 FQNEAQ, per germline (reference sequence). Trimming removed 5 bases at V and 9 bases at J, with 5 bases between. The CDR3 sequence: CASSGGEQFF. The CDR3 DNA reads TGTGCCAGCAGCGGTGGTGAGCAGTTCTTC.

This clonotype has more than one count but fewer than ten. The chain is built from TRBV5-5 and TRBJ1-3; unclear D gene. The CDR3 consists of 14 residues. Trimming pared 0 bases from V and 4 bases from J, leaving 8 bases between. Looked up from germline, CDR1 is SGHKS and CDR2 is YYEKEE (reference sequence). DNA for the CDR3: TGTGCCAGCAGCTTGGAAGGGTCCGGAAACACCATATATTTT. It yields the protein CASSLEGSGNTIYF.

Many counts were recorded for this clonotype. The chain links TRBV19 to TRBJ2-7; possible D gene TRBD1, 5 bases. The V gene's germline CDR1 is LNHDA and CDR2 SQIVND (reference sequence). The CDR3 covers 12 residues. Trimming removed 5 bases from V and 4 bases from J, with 9 bases in between. The DNA for the CDR3 is TGTGCCAGTAGTTCAGGACATTACGAGCAGTACTTC. Translated: CASSSGHYEQYF. Looking up the rest from reference TRBV19 and TRBJ2-7 gives the full variable domain: DGGITQSPKYLFRKEGQNVTLSCEQNLNHDAMYWYRQDPGQGLRLIYYSQIVNDFQKGDIAEGYSVSREKKESFPLTVTSAQKNPTAFYLCASSSGHYEQYFGPGTRLTVT.

J is TRBJ1-1 and V is TRBV7-3; D gene ambiguous. The CDR3 consists of 12 residues. Germline V gene data show CDR1 as SGHTA and CDR2 as FQGTGA. Between the trimmed V and J ends, which lost 2 bases and 4 bases, there was a span of 5 bases. As DNA, the CDR3 is TGTGCCAGCAGCTTAGGGTCCACTGAAGCTTTCTTT. It codes for CASSLGSTEAFF.

This clonotype appeared a few times. The chain has TRBV11-2 and TRBJ1-1; no definite D call. The V gene lost 1 base and the J gene lost 9 bases, with 12 bases spanning the gap. CDR3 length equals 13 residues. Per germline, CDR1 SGHAT and CDR2 FQNNGV. CDR3 sequence reads: CASSLVGRLKAFF. The CDR3 DNA reads as TGTGCCAGCAGCTTAGTCGGAAGACTAAAAGCTTTCTTT.

This clonotype was seen ten or more times. The chain recombines TRBV10-3 with TRBJ2-1; D gene uncertain. Trimming pared 6 bases from V and 7 bases from J, leaving 16 bases between. The CDR3 contains 14 residues. The V gene's germline CDR1 is ENHRY and CDR2 SYGVKD. The CDR3 spells CAISDATEDNEQFF. CDR3 coding DNA: TGTGCCATCAGCGACGCTACGGAAGATAATGAGCAGTTCTTC.

This clonotype has ten or more counts. The chain joins TRBV20-1 to TRBJ1-1; TRBD1 might be the D (5 bases). The CDR3 is made up of 12 amino acids. Looked up from germline, CDR1 is DFQATT and CDR2 is SNEGSKA (reference sequence). Trimming removed 6 bases at V and 1 base at J, with 9 bases between. CDR3 residues: CSAGGSNTEAFF. CDR3 DNA: TGCAGTGCCGGGGGGTCGAACACTGAAGCTTTCTTT.

This clonotype was recorded many times. The chain is built from TRBV11-2 and TRBJ2-3, with 7 bases that match TRBD2. This CDR3 has 15 residues. V was clipped by 5 bases and J by 4 bases; unmatched bases: 9. Germline V CDR1 and CDR2: SGHAT, FQNNGV. The CDR3 spells CASSPAMGRADTQYF. The DNA of the CDR3 is TGTGCCAGCAGCCCAGCAATGGGGAGGGCAGATACGCAGTATTTT.

This clonotype was observed at least ten times. This sequence joins TRBV4-2 and TRBJ1-1; possibly TRBD1 for D (5 bases). Germline V gives CDR1 LGHNA, CDR2 YNFKEQ. The CDR3 is 15 amino acids. The V gene lost 3 bases and the J gene lost 5 bases, with 16 bases spanning the gap. The CDR3 region is CASSQSDGAGTEAFF. In DNA, the CDR3 is TGTGCCAGCAGCCAGTCCGACGGGGCAGGGACTGAAGCTTTCTTT.

A few counts support this clonotype. The J gene is TRBJ2-4, the V gene TRBV19, with TRBD2 identical over 9 bases. Germline V CDR1 and CDR2: LNHDA, SQIVND (reference sequence). The ends lost 6 bases at V and 6 bases at J; junction bases unmatched: 9. This CDR3 is built from 15 residues. The CDR3 DNA sequence: TGTGCCAGTAGACCCCGGAGCGGGAGGACAAACATTCAGTACTTC. Amino acid sequence: CASRPRSGRTNIQYF.

The V and J genes are TRBV12-3 or TRBV12-4 and TRBJ2-7; D is perhaps TRBD1 (5 bases). Trimming pared 8 bases from V and 8 bases from J, leaving 16 bases between. CDR3 length equals 12 residues. CDR3 in amino acids: CASSPLGPKQYF. CDR3 sequence (DNA): TGTGCCAGCTCCCCGTTGGGGCCAAAGCAGTACTTC.

The chain uses TRBV20-1 and TRBJ2-2; the D is unclear. The CDR3 contains 13 residues. V was clipped by 3 bases and J by 4 bases, with 9 bases between them. Germline V gives CDR1 DFQATT, CDR2 SNEGSKA (reference sequence). Written as DNA, the CDR3 is TGCAGTGCTAGGACCCAGATCACCGGGGAGCTGTTTTTT. It is translated as CSARTQITGELFF.